The text below deals with one TCR beta chain. Repertoires were generated with immunoSEQ multiplex PCR, while TCRdb's copy carries only in-frame clones and drops some. The sample includes 65,000 to 95,000 clones, 90% of them seen just once. CDR1 and CDR2 from the germline V gene are SGDLS and YYNGEE. The germline V and J ends were trimmed by 1 base and 5 bases, with 6 bases remaining between them. CDR3 length equals 13 residues. The data were taken from a study of OX40 agonist ivuxolimab in advanced cancers. The V gene is TRBV9, the J gene TRBJ2-2, with TRBD1 as a possible D gene (5 bases). The clonotype comes from an adult with an advanced solid tumor such as melanoma, head and neck, liver or kidney cancer. The input for sequencing was CD4+ or CD8+ T cells sorted from blood, taken in a trial of the OX40 agonist ivuxolimab. CDR3 loop: CASSVQGTGELFF. DNA for the CDR3: TGTGCCAGCAGCGTACAGGGTACCGGGGAGCTGTTTTTT.